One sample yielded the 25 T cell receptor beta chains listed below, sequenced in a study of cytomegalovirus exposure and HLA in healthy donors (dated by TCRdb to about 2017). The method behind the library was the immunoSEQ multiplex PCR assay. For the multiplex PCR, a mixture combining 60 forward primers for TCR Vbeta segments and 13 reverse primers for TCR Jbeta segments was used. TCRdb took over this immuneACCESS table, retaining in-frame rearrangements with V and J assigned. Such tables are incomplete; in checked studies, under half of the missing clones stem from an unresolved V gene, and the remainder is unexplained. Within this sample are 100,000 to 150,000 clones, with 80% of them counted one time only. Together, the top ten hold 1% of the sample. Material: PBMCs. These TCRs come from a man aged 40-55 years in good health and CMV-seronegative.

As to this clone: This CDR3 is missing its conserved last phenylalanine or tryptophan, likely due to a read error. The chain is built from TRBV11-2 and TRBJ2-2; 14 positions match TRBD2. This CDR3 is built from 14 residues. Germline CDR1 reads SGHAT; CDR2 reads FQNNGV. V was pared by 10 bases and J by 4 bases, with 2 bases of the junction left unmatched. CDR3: CANGLAGGTGELFV. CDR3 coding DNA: TGTGCCAACGGACTAGCGGGAGGCACCGGGGAGCTGTTTGTT.

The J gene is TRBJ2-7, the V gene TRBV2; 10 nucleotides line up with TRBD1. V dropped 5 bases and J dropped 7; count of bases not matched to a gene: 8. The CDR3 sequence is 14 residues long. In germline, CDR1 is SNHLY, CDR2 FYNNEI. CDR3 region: CASSPTGGQREQYF. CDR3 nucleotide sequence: TGTGCCAGCAGTCCGACAGGGGGCCAGAGAGAGCAGTACTTC.

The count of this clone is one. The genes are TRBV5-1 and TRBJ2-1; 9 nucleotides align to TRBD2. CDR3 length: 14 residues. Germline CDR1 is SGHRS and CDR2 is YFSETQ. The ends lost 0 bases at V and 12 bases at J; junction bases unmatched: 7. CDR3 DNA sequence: TGCGCCAGCAGCTTGGGTGGGACTAGCAGAGGGCAGTTCTTC. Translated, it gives CASSLGGTSRGQFF.

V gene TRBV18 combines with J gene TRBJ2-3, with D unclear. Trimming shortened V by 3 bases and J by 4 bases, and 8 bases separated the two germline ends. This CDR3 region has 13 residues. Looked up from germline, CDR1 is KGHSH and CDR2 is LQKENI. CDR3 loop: CASSPLISDTQYF. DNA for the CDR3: TGTGCCAGCTCACCCCTTATCTCAGATACGCAGTATTTT.

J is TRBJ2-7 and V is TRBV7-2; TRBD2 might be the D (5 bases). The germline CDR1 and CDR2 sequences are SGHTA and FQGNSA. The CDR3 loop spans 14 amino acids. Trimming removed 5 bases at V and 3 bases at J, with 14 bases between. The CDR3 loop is CASSKQRLSYEQYF. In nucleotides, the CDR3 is TGTGCCAGCAGCAAACAGCGACTAAGCTACGAGCAGTACTTC.

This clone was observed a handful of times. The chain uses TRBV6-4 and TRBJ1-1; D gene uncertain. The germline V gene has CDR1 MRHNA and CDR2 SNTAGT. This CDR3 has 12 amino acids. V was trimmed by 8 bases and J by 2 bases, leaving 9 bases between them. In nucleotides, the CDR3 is TGTGCCAGCCGGCCGGGAAACACTGAAGCTTTCTTT. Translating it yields CASRPGNTEAFF.

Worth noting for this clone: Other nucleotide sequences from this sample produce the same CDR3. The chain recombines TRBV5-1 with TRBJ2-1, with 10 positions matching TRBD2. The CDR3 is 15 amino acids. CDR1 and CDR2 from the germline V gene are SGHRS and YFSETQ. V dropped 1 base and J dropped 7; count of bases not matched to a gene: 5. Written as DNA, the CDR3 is TGCGCCAGCAGCTTGTCCCTAGCGGGGGCAAATGAGCAGTTCTTC. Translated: CASSLSLAGANEQFF.

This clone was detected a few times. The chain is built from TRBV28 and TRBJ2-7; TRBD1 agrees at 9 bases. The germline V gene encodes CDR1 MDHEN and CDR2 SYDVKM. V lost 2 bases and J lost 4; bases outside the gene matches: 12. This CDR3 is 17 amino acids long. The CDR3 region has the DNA TGTGCCAGCAGTTTAATTGGCGTCACAGGGGGCAGGTACGAGCAGTACTTC. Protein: CASSLIGVTGGRYEQYF.

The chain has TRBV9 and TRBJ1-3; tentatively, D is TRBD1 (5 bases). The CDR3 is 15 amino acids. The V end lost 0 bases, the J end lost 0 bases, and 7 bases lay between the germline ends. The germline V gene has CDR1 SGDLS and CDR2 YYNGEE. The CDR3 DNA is TGTGCCAGCAGCGTAGGGGGCCACTCTGGAAACACCATATATTTT. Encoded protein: CASSVGGHSGNTIYF.

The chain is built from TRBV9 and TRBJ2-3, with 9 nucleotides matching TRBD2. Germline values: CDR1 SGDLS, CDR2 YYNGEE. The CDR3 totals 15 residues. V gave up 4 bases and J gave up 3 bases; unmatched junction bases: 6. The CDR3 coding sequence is TGTGCCAGCAGCCCCTGGGGACTAGCTACAGATACGCAGTATTTT. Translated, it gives CASSPWGLATDTQYF. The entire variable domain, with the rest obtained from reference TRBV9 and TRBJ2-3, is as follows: DSGVTQTPKHLITATGQRVTLRCSPRSGDLSVYWYQQSLDQGLQFLIQYYNGEERAKGNILERFSAQQFPDLHSELNLSSLELGDSALYFCASSPWGLATDTQYFGPGTRLTVL.

The CDR3 DNA sequence: TGTGCCAGCAGCTTAACTCCGACTAGCTCCTACAATGAGCAGTTCTTC. Translated, it gives CASSLTPTSSYNEQFF. The rearrangement joins TRBV7-3 to TRBJ2-1, with D possibly being TRBD2 (6 bases). This CDR3 has 16 residues. V lost 0 bases and J 0 bases, leaving 9 bases between the germline ends. Germline V CDR1 and CDR2: SGHTA, FQGTGA.

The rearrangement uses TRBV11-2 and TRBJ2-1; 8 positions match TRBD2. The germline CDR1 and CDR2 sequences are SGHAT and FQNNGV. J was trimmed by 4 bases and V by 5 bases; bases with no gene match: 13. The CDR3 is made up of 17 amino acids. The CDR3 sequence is CASSRGGGRYIYNEQFF. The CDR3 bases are TGTGCCAGCAGCCGTGGAGGCGGGAGGTACATATACAATGAGCAGTTCTTC.

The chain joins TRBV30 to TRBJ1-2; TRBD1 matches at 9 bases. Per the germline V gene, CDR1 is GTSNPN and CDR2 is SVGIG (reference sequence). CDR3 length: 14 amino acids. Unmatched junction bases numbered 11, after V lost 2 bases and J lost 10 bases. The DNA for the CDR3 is TGTGCCTGGAGTTTCCTGGGGACAGGGTTTGACTACACCTTC. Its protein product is CAWSFLGTGFDYTF.

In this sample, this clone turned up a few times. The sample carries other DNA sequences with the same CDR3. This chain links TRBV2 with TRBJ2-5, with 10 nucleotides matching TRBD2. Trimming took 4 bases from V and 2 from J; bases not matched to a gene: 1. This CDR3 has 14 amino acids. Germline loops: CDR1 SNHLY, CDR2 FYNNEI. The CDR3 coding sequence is TGTGCCAGCAGTGTGACTAGCGGGCAAGAGACCCAGTACTTC. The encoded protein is CASSVTSGQETQYF.

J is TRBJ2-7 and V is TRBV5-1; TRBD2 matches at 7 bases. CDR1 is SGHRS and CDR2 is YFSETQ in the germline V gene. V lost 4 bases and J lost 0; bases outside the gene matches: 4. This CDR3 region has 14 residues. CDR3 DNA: TGCGCCAGCAGCCCCGGGGGGAGCTCCTACGAGCAGTACTTC. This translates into CASSPGGSSYEQYF.

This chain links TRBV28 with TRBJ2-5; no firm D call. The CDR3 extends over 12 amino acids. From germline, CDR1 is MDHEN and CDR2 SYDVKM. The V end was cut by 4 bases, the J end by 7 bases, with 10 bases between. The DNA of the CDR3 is TGTGCCAGCAGTTCCGTCCCGGGGACCCAGTACTTC. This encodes CASSSVPGTQYF.

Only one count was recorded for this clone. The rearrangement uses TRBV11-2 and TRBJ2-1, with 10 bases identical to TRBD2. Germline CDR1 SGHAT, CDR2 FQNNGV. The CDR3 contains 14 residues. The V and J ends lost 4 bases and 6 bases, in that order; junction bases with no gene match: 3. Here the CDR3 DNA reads TGTGCCAGCAGCTCGACTAGCGGGTCCAATGAGCAGTTCTTC. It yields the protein CASSSTSGSNEQFF.

CDR3 amino acids: CASSLGDRNTEAFF. The CDR3 DNA reads TGTGCCAGCAGCTTAGGGGACAGAAACACTGAAGCTTTCTTT. This sequence joins TRBV7-6 and TRBJ1-1; 7 bases line up with TRBD1. In germline, CDR1 is SGHVS, CDR2 FNYEAQ. Trimming at V came to 1 base and at J to 2 bases, leaving 1 base not matched to a gene. The CDR3 is 14 residues long.

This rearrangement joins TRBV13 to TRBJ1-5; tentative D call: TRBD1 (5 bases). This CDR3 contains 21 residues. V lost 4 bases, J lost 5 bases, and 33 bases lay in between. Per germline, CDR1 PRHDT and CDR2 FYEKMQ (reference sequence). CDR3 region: CASSSDAPDGLYLRVDQPQHF. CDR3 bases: TGTGCCAGCAGCTCCGACGCTCCGGACGGTCTTTACCTCAGGGTCGATCAGCCCCAGCATTTT.

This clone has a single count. The DNA of the CDR3 is TGTGCCAGCAGCTTAGACAGCCAAGAGACCCAGTACTTC. Its translation is CASSLDSQETQYF. The V and J genes are TRBV11-1 and TRBJ2-5, with D hard to call. Germline CDR1 reads SGHAT; CDR2 reads FQDESV (reference sequence). The CDR3 contains 13 residues. Trimming removed 1 base from V and 1 base from J, with 4 bases in between.

The CDR3: CASSPETGLETQYF. CDR3 sequence (DNA): TGTGCCAGCAGCCCAGAGACAGGGCTGGAGACCCAGTACTTC. The V and J genes are TRBV7-9 and TRBJ2-5, with 7 bases aligning to TRBD1. V lost 5 bases to trimming and J lost 5 bases; unmatched junction nucleotides: 8. Germline values: CDR1 SEHNR, CDR2 FQNEAQ (reference sequence). The CDR3 has 14 residues.

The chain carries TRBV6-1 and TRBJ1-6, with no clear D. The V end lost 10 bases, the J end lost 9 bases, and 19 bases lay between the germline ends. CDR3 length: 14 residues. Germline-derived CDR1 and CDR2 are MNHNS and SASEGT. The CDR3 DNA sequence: TGTGCCACCAGAACTGGACTCACTACTTCACCCCTCCACTTT. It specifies CATRTGLTTSPLHF.

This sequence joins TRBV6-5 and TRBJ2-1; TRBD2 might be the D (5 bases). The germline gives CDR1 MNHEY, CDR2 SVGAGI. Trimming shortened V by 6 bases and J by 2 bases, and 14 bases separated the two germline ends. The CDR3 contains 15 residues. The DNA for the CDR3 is TGTGCCAGCAGCACCGTCGGAGGAGCCTACAATGAGCAGTTCTTC. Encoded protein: CASSTVGGAYNEQFF.

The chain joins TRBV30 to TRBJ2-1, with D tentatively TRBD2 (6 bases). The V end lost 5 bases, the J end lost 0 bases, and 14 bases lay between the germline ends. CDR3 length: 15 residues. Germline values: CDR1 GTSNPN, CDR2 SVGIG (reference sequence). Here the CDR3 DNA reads TGTGCCTGGGTTGGCGGGGCAAGCTCCTACAATGAGCAGTTCTTC. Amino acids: CAWVGGASSYNEQFF.

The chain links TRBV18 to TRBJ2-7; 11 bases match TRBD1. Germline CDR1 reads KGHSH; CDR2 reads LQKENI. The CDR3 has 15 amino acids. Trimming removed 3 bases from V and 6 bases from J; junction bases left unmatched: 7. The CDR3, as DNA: TGTGCCAGCTCACCGGGACAGGGGGGGAGTGGCGAGCAGTACTTC. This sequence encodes CASSPGQGGSGEQYF.